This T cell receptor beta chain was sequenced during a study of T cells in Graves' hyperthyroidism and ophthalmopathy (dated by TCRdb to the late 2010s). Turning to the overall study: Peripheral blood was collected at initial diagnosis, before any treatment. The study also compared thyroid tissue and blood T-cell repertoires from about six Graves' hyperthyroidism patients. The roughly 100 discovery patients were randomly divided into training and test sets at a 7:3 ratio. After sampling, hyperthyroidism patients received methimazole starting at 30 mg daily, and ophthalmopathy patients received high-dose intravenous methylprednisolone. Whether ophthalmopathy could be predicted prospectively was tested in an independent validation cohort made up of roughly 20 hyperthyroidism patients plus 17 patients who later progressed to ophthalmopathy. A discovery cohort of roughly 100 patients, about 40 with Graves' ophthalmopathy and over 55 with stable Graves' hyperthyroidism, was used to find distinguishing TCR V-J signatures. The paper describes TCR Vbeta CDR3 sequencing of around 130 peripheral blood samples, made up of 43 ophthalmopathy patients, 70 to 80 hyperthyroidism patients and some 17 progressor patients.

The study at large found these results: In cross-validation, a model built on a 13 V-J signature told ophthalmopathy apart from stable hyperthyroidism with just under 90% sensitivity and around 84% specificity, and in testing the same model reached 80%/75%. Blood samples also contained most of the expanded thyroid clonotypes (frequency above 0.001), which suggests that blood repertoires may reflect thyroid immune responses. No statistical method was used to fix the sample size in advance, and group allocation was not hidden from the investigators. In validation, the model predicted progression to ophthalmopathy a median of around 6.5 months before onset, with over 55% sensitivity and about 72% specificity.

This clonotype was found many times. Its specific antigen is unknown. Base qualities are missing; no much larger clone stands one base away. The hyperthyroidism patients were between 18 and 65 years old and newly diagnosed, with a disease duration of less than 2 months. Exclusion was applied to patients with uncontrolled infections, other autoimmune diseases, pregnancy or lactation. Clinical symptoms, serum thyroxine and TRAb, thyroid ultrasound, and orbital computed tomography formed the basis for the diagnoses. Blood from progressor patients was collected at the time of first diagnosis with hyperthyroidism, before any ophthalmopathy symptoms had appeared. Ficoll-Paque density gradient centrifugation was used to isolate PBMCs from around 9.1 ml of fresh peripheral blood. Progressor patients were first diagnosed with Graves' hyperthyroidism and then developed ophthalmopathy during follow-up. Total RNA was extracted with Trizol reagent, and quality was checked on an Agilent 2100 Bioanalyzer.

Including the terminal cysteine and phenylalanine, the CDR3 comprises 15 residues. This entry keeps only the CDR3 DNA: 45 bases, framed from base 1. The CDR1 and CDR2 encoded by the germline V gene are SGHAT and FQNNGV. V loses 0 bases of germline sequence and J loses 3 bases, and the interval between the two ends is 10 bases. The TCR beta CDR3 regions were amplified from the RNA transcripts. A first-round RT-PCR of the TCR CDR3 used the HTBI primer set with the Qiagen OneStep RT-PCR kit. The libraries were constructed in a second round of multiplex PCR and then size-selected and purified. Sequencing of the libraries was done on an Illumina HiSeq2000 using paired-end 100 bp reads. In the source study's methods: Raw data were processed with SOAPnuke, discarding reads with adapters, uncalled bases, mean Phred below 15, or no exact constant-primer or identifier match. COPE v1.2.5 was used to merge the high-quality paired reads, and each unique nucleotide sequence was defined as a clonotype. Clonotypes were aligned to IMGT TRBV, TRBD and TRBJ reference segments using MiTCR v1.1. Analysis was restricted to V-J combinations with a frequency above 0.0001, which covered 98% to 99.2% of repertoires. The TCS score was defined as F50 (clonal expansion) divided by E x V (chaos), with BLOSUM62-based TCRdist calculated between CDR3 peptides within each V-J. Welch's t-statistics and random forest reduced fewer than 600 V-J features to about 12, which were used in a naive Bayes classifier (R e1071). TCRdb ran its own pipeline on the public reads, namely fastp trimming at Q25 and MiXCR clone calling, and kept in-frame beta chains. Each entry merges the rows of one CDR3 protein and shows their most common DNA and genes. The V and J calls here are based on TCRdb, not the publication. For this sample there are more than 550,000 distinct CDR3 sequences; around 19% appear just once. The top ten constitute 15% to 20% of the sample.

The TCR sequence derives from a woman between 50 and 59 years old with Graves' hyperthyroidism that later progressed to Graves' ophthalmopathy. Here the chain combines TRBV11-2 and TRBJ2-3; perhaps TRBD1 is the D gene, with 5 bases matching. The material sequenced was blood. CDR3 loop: CASSLDREETDTQYF. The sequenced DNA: TGTGCCAGCAGCTTAGACAGGGAAGAAACAGATACGCAGTATTTT.